The 15 T cell receptor beta chains reported below all come from one sample, sequenced in a study of blood T cells in healthy people across ages. A J-beta primer mix and a sample-barcoded 5' primer were used in a second PCR of roughly 7 to 12 cycles. A single record per CDR3 protein comes from TCRdb applying MiXCR to the 5' RACE reads. This table holds 1,300,000 or so distinct CDR3 sequences, approximately 59% found once. Sequenced sample: blood. The receptors shown here come from a man between 18 and 35 years old in good health.

This clonotype was seen only once. The rearrangement uses TRBV20-1 and TRBJ2-3, with 7 bases fitting TRBD1. Looked up from germline, CDR1 is DFQATT and CDR2 is SNEGSKA (reference sequence). This CDR3 region has 15 residues. V lost 4 bases to trimming and J lost 0 bases; unmatched junction nucleotides: 7. The CDR3 sequence: CSAIPGQESTDTQYF. The CDR3 bases are TGCAGTGCTATTCCTGGACAGGAGAGCACAGATACGCAGTATTTT.

V and J are TRBV20-1 and TRBJ2-4; the D is unclear. Matching the DNA end better, TRBJ2-7 makes the J call doubtful. This CDR3 has 13 residues. Germline values: CDR1 DFQATT, CDR2 SNEGSKA (reference sequence). The CDR3 DNA follows: TGCAGTGCTAGCAGGACGGGCTTTTACGAGCAGTACTTC. Encoded protein: CSASRTGFYEQYF.

The chain recombines TRBV3-1 with TRBJ2-1; 8 bases are shared with TRBD2. The CDR3 extends over 14 amino acids. Germline values: CDR1 LGHDT, CDR2 YNNKEL (reference sequence). Unmatched junction bases numbered 4, after V lost 0 bases and J lost 9 bases. DNA of the CDR3: TGTGCCAGCAGCCAAGAACTAGCGGATGTTGAGCAGTTCTTC. Amino acids: CASSQELADVEQFF.

In its sample, this clonotype was seen a few times. This chain uses TRBV5-1 with TRBJ1-6; a weak D match, TRBD1 (5 bases). Germline V gives CDR1 SGHRS, CDR2 YFSETQ. This CDR3 is 16 amino acids long. With 0 bases removed from V and 7 bases from J, the gap between germline ends came to 14 bases. The DNA of the CDR3 is TGCGCCAGCAGCTTGGATCAGGGTCTAGGGAATTCACCCCTCCACTTT. Its translation is CASSLDQGLGNSPLHF.

The rearrangement joins TRBV6-2 or TRBV6-3 to TRBJ2-1; D uncertain. The CDR3 consists of 14 residues. Trimming removed 4 bases at V and 5 bases at J, with 12 bases between. Germline V lookup: CDR1 MNHEY, CDR2 SVGEGT. CDR3: CASSSDRWDNEQFF. CDR3 nucleotides: TGTGCCAGCAGTTCCGATCGGTGGGACAATGAGCAGTTCTTC.

As for this clonotype: It is unclear where the CDR3 begins or ends on the DNA, so no DNA is shown, and the CDR3 is as TCRdb lists it. This sequence joins TRBV11-2 and TRBJ2-5; the table's D call of TRBD2 was not tested on the DNA. The CDR3 sequence runs 19 residues, both termini included. Looked up from germline, CDR1 is SGHAT and CDR2 is FQNNGV. The CDR3 is CASSIYLCSAPAGEKTQYF.

V is TRBV7-9 and J is TRBJ2-7; tentative D call: TRBD2 (5 bases). CDR1 and CDR2 from the germline V gene are SEHNR and FQNEAQ (reference sequence). The CDR3 loop spans 15 amino acids. The ends were cut back, 2 bases at V and 3 bases at J, with 14 bases in the middle. The DNA of the CDR3 is TGTGCCAGCAGCTTACTCCCCAGCCGGGACTACGAGCAGTACTTC. Residues: CASSLLPSRDYEQYF.

The J gene is TRBJ2-5, the V gene TRBV10-3, with 10 positions matching TRBD1. CDR1 and CDR2 from the germline V gene are ENHRY and SYGVKD. V was pared by 6 bases and J by 5 bases, with 9 bases of the junction left unmatched. CDR3 size: 15 residues. The CDR3, as DNA: TGTGCCATCAGCAGGGACAGGGGTGAATGGGAGACCCAGTACTTC. The encoded protein is CAISRDRGEWETQYF.

The J gene is TRBJ2-7, the V gene TRBV5-1; no clear D. The germline CDR1 and CDR2 sequences are SGHRS and YFSETQ. The length of the CDR3 is 15 residues. Trimming pared 5 bases from V and 3 bases from J, leaving 18 bases between. CDR3 in amino acids: CASSSQNLPDYEQYF. CDR3 in DNA: TGCGCCAGCAGTTCACAGAACCTTCCAGACTACGAGCAGTACTTC.

V usage is TRBV3-1 and J usage is TRBJ1-1, with TRBD1 matching over 9 bases. CDR3 length: 13 amino acids. V dropped 1 base and J dropped 10; count of bases not matched to a gene: 4. CDR1 and CDR2 (germline): LGHDT, YNNKEL (reference sequence). CDR3 bases: TGTGCCAGCAGCCAAGGACAGGGGGATGCAGCTTTCTTT. It translates to CASSQGQGDAAFF. Supplemented by reference TRBV3-1 and TRBJ1-1, the full variable domain reads DTAVSQTPKYLVTQMGNDKSIKCEQNLGHDTMYWYKQDSKKFLKIMFSYNNKELIINETVPNRFSPKSPDKAHLNLHINSLELGDSAVYFCASSQGQGDAAFFGQGTRLTVV.

The J gene is TRBJ1-4, the V gene TRBV7-6; D ambiguous. CDR1 is SGHVS, CDR2 FNYEAQ, per germline. Trimming pared 1 base from V and 7 bases from J, leaving 16 bases between. The CDR3 is made up of 16 amino acids. CDR3 residues: CASSLDQNFYIEKLFF. The CDR3 region has the DNA TGTGCCAGCAGCTTAGATCAGAACTTCTATATTGAAAAACTGTTTTTT.

This clonotype was seen more than once but under ten times. V usage is TRBV4-1 and J usage is TRBJ1-1, with D hard to call. The V gene's germline CDR1 is MGHRA and CDR2 YSYEKL. The CDR3 totals 13 residues. Trimming removed 4 bases at V and 6 bases at J, with 12 bases between. CDR3 residues: CASSRFGYAEAFF. DNA for the CDR3: TGCGCCAGCAGCCGTTTTGGATACGCTGAAGCTTTCTTT.

The chain recombines TRBV20-1 with TRBJ1-5; D gene uncertain. This CDR3 is built from 15 residues. Trimming shortened V by 0 bases and J by 3 bases, and 12 bases separated the two germline ends. CDR1 is DFQATT and CDR2 is SNEGSKA in the germline V gene (reference sequence). CDR3 in DNA: TGCAGTGCTAGAGATTTAATGGTCATCAATCAGCCCCAGCATTTT. Its translation: CSARDLMVINQPQHF.

CDR3 loop: CASRGLAGFGSSYNEQFF. The CDR3 DNA is TGTGCCAGCAGGGGACTAGCGGGTTTTGGGTCCTCCTACAATGAGCAGTTCTTC. The rearrangement links TRBV6-1 to TRBJ2-1, with 12 bases identical to TRBD2. Germline values: CDR1 MNHNS, CDR2 SASEGT. CDR3 length: 18 amino acids. The junction had 9 bases not matched to a gene; V was cut back by 6 bases and J by 0 bases.

V and J are TRBV30 and TRBJ2-7; possibly TRBD1 for D (5 bases). The CDR3 is made up of 13 amino acids. The germline V gene has CDR1 GTSNPN and CDR2 SVGIG (reference sequence). V shed 2 bases and J shed 6 bases, with 14 bases lying between them. This CDR3 is CAWSYRHQGEQYF. In DNA, the CDR3 is TGTGCCTGGAGTTACAGGCATCAGGGCGAGCAGTACTTC.